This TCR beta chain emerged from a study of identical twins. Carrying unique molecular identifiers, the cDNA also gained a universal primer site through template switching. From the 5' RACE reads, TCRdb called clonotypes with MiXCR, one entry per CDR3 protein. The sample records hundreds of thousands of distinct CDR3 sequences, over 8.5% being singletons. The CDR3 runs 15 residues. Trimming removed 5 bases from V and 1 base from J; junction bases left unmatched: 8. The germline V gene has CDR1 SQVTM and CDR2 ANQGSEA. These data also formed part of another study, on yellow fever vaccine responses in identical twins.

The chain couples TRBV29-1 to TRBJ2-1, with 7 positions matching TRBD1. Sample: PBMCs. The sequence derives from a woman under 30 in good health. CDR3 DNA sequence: TGCAGCGTTAATACAGGGGCTGGGTCCTACAATGAGCAGTTCTTC. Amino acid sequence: CSVNTGAGSYNEQFF.